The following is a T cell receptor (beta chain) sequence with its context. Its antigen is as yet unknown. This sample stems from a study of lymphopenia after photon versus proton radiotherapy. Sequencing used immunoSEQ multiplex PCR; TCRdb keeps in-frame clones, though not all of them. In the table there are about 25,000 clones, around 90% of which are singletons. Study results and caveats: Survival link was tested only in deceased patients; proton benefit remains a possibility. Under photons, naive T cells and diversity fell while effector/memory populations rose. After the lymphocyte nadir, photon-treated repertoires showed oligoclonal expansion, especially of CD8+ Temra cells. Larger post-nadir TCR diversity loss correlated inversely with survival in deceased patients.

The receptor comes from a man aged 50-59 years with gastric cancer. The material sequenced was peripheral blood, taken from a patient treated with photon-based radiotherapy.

CDR3 in DNA: TGTGCCAGCAGCTTGGGACAACCTAATGAAAAACTGTTTTTT. It specifies CASSLGQPNEKLFF. The gene calls are TRBV7-8 and TRBJ1-4, with D perhaps TRBD1 (6 bases). V was clipped by 3 bases and J by 3 bases, with 8 bases between them. Germline CDR1 and CDR2: SGHVS and FQNEAQ. CDR3 length equals 14 residues.